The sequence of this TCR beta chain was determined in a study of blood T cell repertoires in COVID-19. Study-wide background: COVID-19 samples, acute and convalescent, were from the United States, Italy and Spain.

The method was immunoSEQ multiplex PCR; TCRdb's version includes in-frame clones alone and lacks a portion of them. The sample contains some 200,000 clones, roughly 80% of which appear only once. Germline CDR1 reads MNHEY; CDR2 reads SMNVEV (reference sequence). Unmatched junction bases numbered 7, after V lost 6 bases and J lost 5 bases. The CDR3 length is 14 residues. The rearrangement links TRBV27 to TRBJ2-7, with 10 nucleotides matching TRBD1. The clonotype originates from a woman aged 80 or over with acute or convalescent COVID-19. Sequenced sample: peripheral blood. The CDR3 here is CASSKGQGLDEQYF. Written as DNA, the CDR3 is TGTGCCAGCAGCAAGGGACAGGGGTTAGACGAGCAGTACTTC.